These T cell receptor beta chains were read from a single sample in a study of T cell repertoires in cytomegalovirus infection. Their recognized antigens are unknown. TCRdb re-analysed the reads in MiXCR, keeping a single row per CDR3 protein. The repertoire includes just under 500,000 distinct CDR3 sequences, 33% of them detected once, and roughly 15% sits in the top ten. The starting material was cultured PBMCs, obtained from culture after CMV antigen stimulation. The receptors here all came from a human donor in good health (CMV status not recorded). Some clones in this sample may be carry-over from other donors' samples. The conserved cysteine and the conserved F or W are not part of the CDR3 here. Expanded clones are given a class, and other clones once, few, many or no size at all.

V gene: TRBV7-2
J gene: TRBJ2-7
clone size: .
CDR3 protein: ASSQDANVGEQY

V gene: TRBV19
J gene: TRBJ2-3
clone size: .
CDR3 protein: ASRTTSGSVSTDTQY

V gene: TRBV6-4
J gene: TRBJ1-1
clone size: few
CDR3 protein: ASSADMKTEAF

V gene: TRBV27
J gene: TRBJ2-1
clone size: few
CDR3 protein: ASSLSTSGTYNEQF

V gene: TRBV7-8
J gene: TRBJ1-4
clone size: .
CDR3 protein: ASSQIRVATNEKLF

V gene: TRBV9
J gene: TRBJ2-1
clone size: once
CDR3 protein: ASSRGTGMGEQF

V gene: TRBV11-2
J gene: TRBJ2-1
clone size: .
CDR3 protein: ASRPWTDSYNEQF

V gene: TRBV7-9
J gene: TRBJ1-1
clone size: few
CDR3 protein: ASSTSQQEAF

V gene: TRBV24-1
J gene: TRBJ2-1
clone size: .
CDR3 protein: ATSDLRLGANEQF

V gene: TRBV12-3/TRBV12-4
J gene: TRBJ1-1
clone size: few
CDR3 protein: ASSLNVGNTEAF

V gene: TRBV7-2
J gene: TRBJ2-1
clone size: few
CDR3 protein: ASSLGNRGVGNGEQF

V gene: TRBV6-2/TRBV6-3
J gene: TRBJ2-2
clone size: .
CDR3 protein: ASSFFPGELF

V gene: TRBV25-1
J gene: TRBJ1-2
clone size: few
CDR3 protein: ASSEPGKGQDGYT

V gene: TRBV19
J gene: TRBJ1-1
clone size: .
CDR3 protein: ASSELIRGTEAF

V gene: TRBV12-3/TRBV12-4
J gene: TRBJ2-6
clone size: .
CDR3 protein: ASSFSTNVLT

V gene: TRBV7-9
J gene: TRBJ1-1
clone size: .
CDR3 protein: ASRRPGTGMNTEAF

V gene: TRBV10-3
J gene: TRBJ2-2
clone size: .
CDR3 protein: AISESRGSGELF

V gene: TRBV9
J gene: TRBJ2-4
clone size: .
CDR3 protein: ASSVESGGGYIQY

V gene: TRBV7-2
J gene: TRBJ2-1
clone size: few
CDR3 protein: ASSPPGVILNEQF

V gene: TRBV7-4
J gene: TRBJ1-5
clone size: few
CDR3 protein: ASSLAASPNQPQH

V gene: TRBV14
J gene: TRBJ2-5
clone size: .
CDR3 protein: ASSQAIGGSGAETQY

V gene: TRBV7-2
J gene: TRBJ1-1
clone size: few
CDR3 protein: ASSTDTANTEAF

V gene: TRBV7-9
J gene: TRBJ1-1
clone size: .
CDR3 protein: ASSPGTFAGGTEAF

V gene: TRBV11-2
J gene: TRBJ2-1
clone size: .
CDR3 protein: ASSPRGVAASYNEQF

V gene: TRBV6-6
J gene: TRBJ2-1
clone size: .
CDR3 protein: ASSYWVRDGNEQF

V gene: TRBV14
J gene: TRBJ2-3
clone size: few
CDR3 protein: ASSQVFHSTDTQY

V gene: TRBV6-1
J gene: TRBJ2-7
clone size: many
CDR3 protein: ASSEAGTGGYEQY

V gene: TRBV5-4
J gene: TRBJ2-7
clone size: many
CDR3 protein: ASSLAGNSYEQY

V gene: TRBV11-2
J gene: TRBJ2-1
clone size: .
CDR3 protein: ASSLGHEDNEQF

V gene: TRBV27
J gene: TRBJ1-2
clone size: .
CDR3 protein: ASSSPFTQGTNYGYT

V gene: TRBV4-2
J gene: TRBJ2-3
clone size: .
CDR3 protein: ASSQDFPEPPTDTQY

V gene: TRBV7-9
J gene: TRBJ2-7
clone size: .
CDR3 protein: ASSSGLGQLEQY

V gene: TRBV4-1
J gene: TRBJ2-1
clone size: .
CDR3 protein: ASSPPVDSYNEQF

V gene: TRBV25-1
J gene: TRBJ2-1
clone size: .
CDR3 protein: ASSTSGVYNEQF

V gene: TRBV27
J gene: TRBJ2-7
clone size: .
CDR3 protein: ASSFSGSRYEQY

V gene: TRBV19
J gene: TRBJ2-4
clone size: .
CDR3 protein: ASSIGGLAKNIQY

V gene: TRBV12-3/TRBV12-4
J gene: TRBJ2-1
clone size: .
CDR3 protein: ASSLGSRTSGHNEQF

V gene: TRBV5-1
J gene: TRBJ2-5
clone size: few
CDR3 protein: ASSLASATGKETQY

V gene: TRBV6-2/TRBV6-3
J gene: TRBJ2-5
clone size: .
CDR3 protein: ASSPYSGRAQETQY

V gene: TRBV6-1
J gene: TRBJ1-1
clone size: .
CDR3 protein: ASSELYPGAF

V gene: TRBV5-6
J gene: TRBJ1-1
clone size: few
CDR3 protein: ASLRQGVSLTANTEAF

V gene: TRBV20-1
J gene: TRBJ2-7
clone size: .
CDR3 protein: SARGLAGDSSYEQY